This entry lists 11 T cell receptor beta chains sequenced from one sample in a study of regulatory T cells in long-lasting Graves disease. This sample's time point: persistent/refractory GD, antithyroid drugs over 5 years with positive TRAb. PBMCs were the source of the RNA used for TCR sequencing. TCR beta libraries were built with iRepertoire HTBI primers and Arm-PCR of CDR3 regions. TCRdb passed the multiplex PCR reads through MiXCR, listing each CDR3 protein once. The repertoire includes around 510,000 distinct CDR3 sequences, around 21% of them detected once, and about 7.8% sits in the top ten. The material was peripheral blood mononuclear cells (PBMCs), obtained when the disease was refractory, from a patient treated with antithyroid drugs. The receptors come from a female donor with Graves disease.

This chain connects TRBV30 to TRBJ1-6; 7 positions match TRBD1. CDR1 and CDR2 from the germline V gene are GTSNPN and SVGIG (reference sequence). This CDR3 has 15 residues. Germline trimming cut 5 bases from V and 0 bases from J; bases unmatched to any gene: 4. CDR3 DNA: TGTGCCTGGTCCAGGGGGAGCTCCTATAATTCACCCCTCCACTTT. As protein: CAWSRGSSYNSPLHF.

This clonotype was found a few times. This chain links TRBV30 with TRBJ1-4; no reliable D call. From germline, CDR1 is GTSNPN and CDR2 SVGIG (reference sequence). The V and J ends lost 0 bases and 7 bases respectively, with 9 bases between them. The CDR3 is 13 residues long. CDR3 coding DNA: TGTGCCTGGAGTGTACCCGGACGTGAAAAACTGTTTTTT. The encoded protein is CAWSVPGREKLFF.

This clonotype was picked up many times. V usage is TRBV28 and J usage is TRBJ2-7; D is ambiguous. The CDR3 covers 12 residues. Trimming shortened V by 0 bases and J by 5 bases, and 5 bases separated the two germline ends. Germline CDR1 and CDR2: MDHEN and SYDVKM. The CDR3 sequence is CASSLWSDEQYF. The CDR3 DNA reads as TGTGCCAGCAGTTTATGGTCTGACGAGCAGTACTTC.

In its sample, this clonotype was seen many times. The chain recombines TRBV11-2 with TRBJ2-7, with TRBD2 identical over 11 bases. With V trimmed by 3 bases and J by 0 bases, 7 bases remained unmatched. Per the germline V gene, CDR1 is SGHAT and CDR2 is FQNNGV. The CDR3 length is 17 residues. CDR3 DNA sequence: TGTGCCAGCAGCTTCGGGACTAGCGGTTATTCCTCCTACGAGCAGTACTTC. Translation: CASSFGTSGYSSYEQYF.

The chain is built from TRBV20-1 and TRBJ2-7, with 9 bases that match TRBD2. With 0 bases clipped from V and 7 bases from J, the junction kept 10 bases outside the gene matches. There are 15 residues in the CDR3. The V gene's germline CDR1 is DFQATT and CDR2 SNEGSKA (reference sequence). Here the CDR3 reads CSARDIRGLAGEQYF. The CDR3 region has the DNA TGCAGTGCTAGAGATATTCGGGGGCTAGCGGGAGAGCAGTACTTC.

The rearrangement joins TRBV27 to TRBJ1-5; D ambiguous. CDR1 MNHEY and CDR2 SMNVEV come from the germline V gene (reference sequence). The CDR3 length is 12 residues. Trimming shortened V by 8 bases and J by 4 bases, and 9 bases separated the two germline ends. The CDR3 bases are TGTGCCAGCGAACAGTTAAATCAGCCCCAGCATTTT. This translates into CASEQLNQPQHF.

Only a few counts were recorded for this clonotype. V gene TRBV5-6 combines with J gene TRBJ1-2; D possibly corresponds to TRBD1 (6 bases). The CDR3 covers 13 residues. Trimming removed 1 base from V and 6 bases from J, with 10 bases in between. From germline, CDR1 is SGHDT and CDR2 YYEEEE. The CDR3 DNA reads as TGTGCCAGCAGCTTGACAGGGTTCGATGGCTACACCTTC. It specifies CASSLTGFDGYTF. Combining the CDR3 with reference TRBV5-6 and TRBJ1-2 gives the whole variable domain DAGVTQSPTHLIKTRGQQVTLRCSPKSGHDTVSWYQQALGQGPQFIFQYYEEEERQRGNFPDRFSGHQFPNYSSELNVNALLLGDSALYLCASSLTGFDGYTFGSGTRLTVV.

This chain connects TRBV4-1 to TRBJ2-5; no clear D gene. CDR3 length equals 13 residues. The V gene's germline CDR1 is MGHRA and CDR2 YSYEKL. Trimming took 1 base from V and 5 from J, leaving 8 bases between them. DNA for the CDR3: TGCGCCAGCAGCCAAGTACTTCCGGAGACCCAGTACTTC. Residues: CASSQVLPETQYF.

This sequence joins TRBV9 and TRBJ1-1; D unclear. The V gene lost 4 bases and the J gene lost 0 bases, with 10 bases spanning the gap. Per germline, CDR1 SGDLS and CDR2 YYNGEE. The CDR3 length is 14 residues. The CDR3 nucleotides read TGTGCCAGCAGCCGGGAAGGCATGAACACTGAAGCTTTCTTT. Residues: CASSREGMNTEAFF. The full variable domain, its missing parts supplied by reference TRBV9 and TRBJ1-1, is DSGVTQTPKHLITATGQRVTLRCSPRSGDLSVYWYQQSLDQGLQFLIQYYNGEERAKGNILERFSAQQFPDLHSELNLSSLELGDSALYFCASSREGMNTEAFFGQGTRLTVV.

This clonotype was counted only a few times. The V gene is TRBV4-1, the J gene TRBJ2-7; 14 bases are a match to TRBD2. The CDR3 runs to 19 residues. J gave up 2 bases and V 1 base, and 10 bases lay outside the gene matches. Germline V gene lookup returns CDR1 MGHRA and CDR2 YSYEKL. The CDR3: CASSQVIAAGLAGAYEQYF. The CDR3 nucleotides are TGCGCCAGCAGCCAAGTTATCGCCGCGGGACTAGCGGGAGCCTACGAGCAGTACTTC.

This clonotype was detected only a few times. The chain recombines TRBV20-1 with TRBJ2-7, with D possibly being TRBD2 (5 bases). This CDR3 has 15 amino acids. The germline gives CDR1 DFQATT, CDR2 SNEGSKA (reference sequence). The germline V and J ends were trimmed by 0 bases and 0 bases, with 12 bases remaining between them. The CDR3 nucleotides are TGCAGTGCTAGAGACCATCGTAGCGACTCCTACGAGCAGTACTTC. It encodes CSARDHRSDSYEQYF.